Shown below are 23 T cell receptor beta chains from a single sample sequenced in a study of radiotherapy plus CTLA-4 blockade in lung cancer. Method: immunoSEQ multiplex PCR; TCRdb's copy keeps in-frame clones and lacks some. Among 89,000 or so clones listed, 75% to 85% were seen once. Sequencing was performed on peripheral blood, taken from a patient treated with radiotherapy plus ipilimumab. Receptors originate from a human donor with non-small cell lung cancer who had a partial response to radiotherapy plus ipilimumab.

A few counts support this clone. The chain has TRBV7-3 and TRBJ2-5, with 7 bases that match TRBD2. The CDR3 loop spans 15 amino acids. V was pared by 5 bases and J by 4 bases, with 10 bases of the junction left unmatched. Germline V CDR1 and CDR2: SGHTA, FQGTGA. CDR3 in DNA: TGTGCCAGCAGCCCGACTAGCTCTCCTCGAGAGACCCAGTACTTC. It specifies CASSPTSSPRETQYF. Using reference TRBV7-3 and TRBJ2-5 for the parts outside the CDR3, the full variable domain is GAGVSQTPSNKVTEKGKYVELRCDPISGHTALYWYRQSLGQGPEFLIYFQGTGAADDSGLPNDRFFAVRPEGSVSTLKIQRTERGDSAVYLCASSPTSSPRETQYFGPGTRLLVL.

The V gene is TRBV18, the J gene TRBJ2-3; 7 bases fit TRBD2. V shed 3 bases and J 0 bases; nucleotides not matched to a gene: 6. The CDR3 sequence is 16 residues long. The germline CDR1 and CDR2 sequences are KGHSH and LQKENI. This chain's CDR3 is CASSPVKGGSTDTQYF. CDR3 DNA: TGTGCCAGCTCACCGGTTAAGGGAGGGAGCACAGATACGCAGTATTTT.

The chain combines TRBV7-9 with TRBJ1-3; TRBD1 matches at 8 bases. Germline CDR1 SEHNR, CDR2 FQNEAQ (reference sequence). J was trimmed by 3 bases and V by 5 bases; bases with no gene match: 12. The CDR3 covers 17 residues. CDR3 bases: TGTGCCAGCAGCCCGAATCGGGGGGACAGGATTGGAAACACCATATATTTT. This codes for CASSPNRGDRIGNTIYF.

This clone was detected only once. The chain joins TRBV4-2 to TRBJ1-5; 7 bases line up with TRBD1. V gave up 0 bases and J gave up 10 bases; unmatched junction bases: 9. CDR1 and CDR2 (germline): LGHNA, YNFKEQ. The CDR3 spans 15 residues. CDR3 sequence reads: CASSQEFGQVGPQHF. In nucleotides, the CDR3 is TGTGCCAGCAGCCAAGAATTCGGACAGGTGGGTCCCCAGCATTTT.

This sequence joins TRBV15 and TRBJ1-2, with 7 bases identical to TRBD1. The V segment lost 5 bases and the J segment 3 bases; nucleotides outside the gene matches: 3. The CDR3 contains 13 residues. Germline CDR1 LNHNV, CDR2 YYDKDF (reference sequence). In DNA, the CDR3 is TGTGCCACCAGCGCGGGGACAGACTATGGCTACACCTTC. Translating it yields CATSAGTDYGYTF.

The sample holds one count of this clone. The chain links TRBV5-1 to TRBJ2-3, with TRBD2 matching 12 bases. J gave up 5 bases and V 3 bases, and 10 bases lay outside the gene matches. CDR3 length: 17 amino acids. Looked up from germline, CDR1 is SGHRS and CDR2 is YFSETQ. The CDR3 sequence is CASSSGPLAGGKDTQYF. In DNA, the CDR3 is TGCGCCAGCAGCTCGGGGCCACTAGCGGGAGGAAAAGATACGCAGTATTTT. The full variable domain, its missing parts supplied by reference TRBV5-1 and TRBJ2-3, is KAGVTQTPRYLIKTRGQQVTLSCSPISGHRSVSWYQQTPGQGLQFLFEYFSETQRNKGNFPGRFSGRQFSNSRSEMNVSTLELGDSALYLCASSSGPLAGGKDTQYFGPGTRLTVL.

The genes are TRBV19 and TRBJ2-7, with D hard to call. Trimming removed 3 bases from V and 0 bases from J, with 9 bases in between. This CDR3 contains 14 residues. From germline, CDR1 is LNHDA and CDR2 SQIVND (reference sequence). The CDR3, as DNA: TGTGCCAGTAGTATCTCAACAGTCTCCTACGAGCAGTACTTC. Amino acids: CASSISTVSYEQYF. Based on the CDR3 plus reference TRBV19 and TRBJ2-7, the full variable domain is DGGITQSPKYLFRKEGQNVTLSCEQNLNHDAMYWYRQDPGQGLRLIYYSQIVNDFQKGDIAEGYSVSREKKESFPLTVTSAQKNPTAFYLCASSISTVSYEQYFGPGTRLTVT.

This clone has a single count. CDR3: CASRSQRETQYF. The CDR3 DNA reads as TGTGCCAGTAGATCCCAGCGAGAGACCCAGTACTTC. The chain recombines TRBV19 with TRBJ2-5; D not certain. CDR3 length: 12 residues. Germline V gene sequence: CDR1 LNHDA, CDR2 SQIVND (reference sequence). V was clipped by 6 bases and J by 4 bases, with 9 bases between them.

CDR3 residues: CASSYGLAGEQFF. DNA for the CDR3: TGTGCCAGCAGCTACGGACTAGCGGGTGAGCAGTTCTTC. This chain connects TRBV11-2 to TRBJ2-1, with 11 bases identical to TRBD2. The CDR3 runs to 13 residues. CDR1 SGHAT and CDR2 FQNNGV come from the germline V gene. Trimming cost V 4 bases and J 9 bases; bases outside gene matches: 2.

The DNA for the CDR3 is TGTGCCAGCTTCAGGGTTGAAGCTTTCTTT. Its protein product is CASFRVEAFF. The V gene is TRBV30, the J gene TRBJ1-1; D may be TRBD1 (5 bases). The CDR3 runs to 10 residues. Germline values: CDR1 GTSNPN, CDR2 SVGIG (reference sequence). V was cut by 8 bases and J by 7 bases, with 11 bases left in between.

The rearrangement links TRBV18 to TRBJ2-2; D perhaps matches TRBD1 (5 bases). Trimming removed 0 bases from V and 3 bases from J, with 8 bases in between. This CDR3 has 15 amino acids. Germline-derived CDR1 and CDR2 are KGHSH and LQKENI. CDR3 bases: TGTGCCAGCTCACCACCTCAGGGCGACACCGGGGAGCTGTTTTTT. This codes for CASSPPQGDTGELFF. Full variable domain (remainder filled in from reference TRBV18 and TRBJ2-2): NAGVMQNPRHLVRRRGQEARLRCSPMKGHSHVYWYRQLPEEGLKFMVYLQKENIIDESGMPKERFSAEFPKEGPSILRIQQVVRGDSAAYFCASSPPQGDTGELFFGEGSRLTVL.

J is TRBJ2-3 and V is TRBV5-4; 10 bases are a match to TRBD1. In germline, CDR1 is SGHNT, CDR2 YYREEE (reference sequence). Trimming at V came to 2 bases and at J to 4 bases, leaving 7 bases not matched to a gene. The CDR3 extends over 16 amino acids. For the CDR3, the DNA is TGTGCCAGCAGCTTCCCGGGACAGGGGTTGGCAGATACGCAGTATTTT. Translation gives CASSFPGQGLADTQYF. Combining the CDR3 with reference TRBV5-4 and TRBJ2-3 gives the whole variable domain ETGVTQSPTHLIKTRGQQVTLRCSSQSGHNTVSWYQQALGQGPQFIFQYYREEENGRGNFPPRFSGLQFPNYSSELNVNALELDDSALYLCASSFPGQGLADTQYFGPGTRLTVL.

The chain uses TRBV28 and TRBJ1-2; 7 bases agree with TRBD1. Germline CDR1 MDHEN, CDR2 SYDVKM. The CDR3 consists of 14 residues. Trimming cost V 5 bases and J 7 bases; bases outside gene matches: 10. This CDR3 reads CASSRQGLSFGYTF. The CDR3 DNA reads as TGTGCCAGCAGTAGACAGGGCCTGTCTTTTGGCTACACCTTC.

This rearrangement joins TRBV5-4 to TRBJ1-4; D not certain. Trimming left V 3 bases short and J 1 base short, with 7 bases between. The CDR3 has 14 amino acids. CDR1 SGHNT and CDR2 YYREEE come from the germline V gene (reference sequence). CDR3 in DNA: TGTGCCAGCAGCTCGGGGAGAACTAATGAAAAACTGTTTTTT. Residues: CASSSGRTNEKLFF. The full variable domain, its missing parts supplied by reference TRBV5-4 and TRBJ1-4, is ETGVTQSPTHLIKTRGQQVTLRCSSQSGHNTVSWYQQALGQGPQFIFQYYREEENGRGNFPPRFSGLQFPNYSSELNVNALELDDSALYLCASSSGRTNEKLFFGSGTQLSVL.

The chain couples TRBV28 to TRBJ2-3, with D perhaps TRBD2 (6 bases). Germline loops: CDR1 MDHEN, CDR2 SYDVKM. Trimming shortened V by 5 bases and J by 0 bases, and 12 bases separated the two germline ends. CDR3 length: 15 amino acids. The CDR3 spells CASSTGDHSTDTQYF. CDR3 nucleotides: TGTGCCAGCAGTACGGGGGACCATAGCACAGATACGCAGTATTTT.

The rearrangement uses TRBV27 and TRBJ2-7; TRBD1 aligns across 7 bases. This CDR3 spans 13 amino acids. CDR1 is MNHEY and CDR2 is SMNVEV in the germline V gene (reference sequence). V dropped 7 bases and J dropped 6; count of bases not matched to a gene: 9. The CDR3 DNA reads as TGTGCCAGCAACCTACAGGGGATTGGCGAGCAGTACTTC. It translates to CASNLQGIGEQYF.

The chain is built from TRBV11-2 and TRBJ2-5; 7 bases align to TRBD1. The CDR3 has 13 residues. V dropped 3 bases and J dropped 5; count of bases not matched to a gene: 3. Looked up from germline, CDR1 is SGHAT and CDR2 is FQNNGV. The CDR3 loop is CASSFTGVETQYF. CDR3 coding DNA: TGTGCCAGCAGCTTTACAGGGGTGGAGACCCAGTACTTC.

The V call is TRBV29-1, the J call TRBJ2-2; possible D gene TRBD2, 7 bases. V lost 3 bases and J 4 bases, leaving 12 bases between the germline ends. This CDR3 comprises 14 residues. Germline-derived CDR1 and CDR2 are SQVTM and ANQGSEA. The CDR3 region is CSVEGGRVTGELFF. CDR3 nucleotide sequence: TGCAGCGTTGAGGGGGGGCGGGTCACCGGGGAGCTGTTTTTT.

The V gene is TRBV5-6, the J gene TRBJ1-3; D gene unclear. This CDR3 is built from 14 residues. Trimming removed 3 bases from V and 0 bases from J, with 7 bases in between. Germline CDR1 SGHDT, CDR2 YYEEEE. CDR3 DNA: TGTGCCAGCAGCTGGAGGTTCTCTGGAAACACCATATATTTT. Translating gives CASSWRFSGNTIYF.

This rearrangement joins TRBV18 to TRBJ1-4; 7 bases agree with TRBD1. The CDR3 runs to 18 residues. V shed 1 base and J 0 bases; nucleotides not matched to a gene: 8. Germline V gives CDR1 KGHSH, CDR2 LQKENI. The CDR3 sequence: CASSPLGTDIATNEKLFF. CDR3 sequence (DNA): TGTGCCAGCTCACCACTTGGGACAGACATTGCAACTAATGAAAAACTGTTTTTT.

In DNA form, the CDR3 reads TGTGCCAGTAGTATAATTACCGGGACAGTGAACACCGGGGAGCTGTTTTTT. It codes for CASSIITGTVNTGELFF. The chain has TRBV19 and TRBJ2-2, with 7 bases aligning to TRBD1. The germline V gene encodes CDR1 LNHDA and CDR2 SQIVND (reference sequence). The CDR3 length is 17 residues. Trimming cost V 2 bases and J 1 base; bases outside gene matches: 7. The full variable domain, in which reference TRBV19 and TRBJ2-2 provide the parts outside the CDR3, is DGGITQSPKYLFRKEGQNVTLSCEQNLNHDAMYWYRQDPGQGLRLIYYSQIVNDFQKGDIAEGYSVSREKKESFPLTVTSAQKNPTAFYLCASSIITGTVNTGELFFGEGSRLTVL.

The chain is built from TRBV6-5 and TRBJ1-5; D is unclear. This CDR3 spans 14 amino acids. Trimming took 8 bases from V and 7 from J, leaving 18 bases between them. Germline CDR1 reads MNHEY; CDR2 reads SVGAGI. The CDR3 is CASLAAGIGQPQHF. For the CDR3, the DNA is TGTGCCAGCCTAGCCGCGGGGATCGGGCAGCCCCAGCATTTT.

The chain links TRBV28 to TRBJ2-2; tentative D call: TRBD1 (5 bases). CDR3 size: 14 residues. Germline CDR1 MDHEN, CDR2 SYDVKM. With 5 bases removed from V and 1 base from J, the gap between germline ends came to 8 bases. CDR3 nucleotide sequence: TGTGCCAGCAGTCCCGGACAGAACACCGGGGAGCTGTTTTTT. This translates into CASSPGQNTGELFF.